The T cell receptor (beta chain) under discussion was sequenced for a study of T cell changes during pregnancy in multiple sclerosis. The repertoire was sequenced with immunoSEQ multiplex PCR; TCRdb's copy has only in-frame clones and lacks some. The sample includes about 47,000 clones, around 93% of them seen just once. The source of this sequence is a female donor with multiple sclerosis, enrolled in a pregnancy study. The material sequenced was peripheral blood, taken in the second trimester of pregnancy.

The CDR3 region is CASSADRDWVTDTQYF. The CDR3 nucleotides are TGTGCCAGTAGTGCGGACAGGGACTGGGTGACAGATACGCAGTATTTT. The rearrangement links TRBV19 to TRBJ2-3; 8 bases are a match to TRBD1. Per germline, CDR1 LNHDA and CDR2 SQIVND (reference sequence). The CDR3 loop spans 16 amino acids. V lost 5 bases, J lost 3 bases, and 10 bases stayed unmatched.